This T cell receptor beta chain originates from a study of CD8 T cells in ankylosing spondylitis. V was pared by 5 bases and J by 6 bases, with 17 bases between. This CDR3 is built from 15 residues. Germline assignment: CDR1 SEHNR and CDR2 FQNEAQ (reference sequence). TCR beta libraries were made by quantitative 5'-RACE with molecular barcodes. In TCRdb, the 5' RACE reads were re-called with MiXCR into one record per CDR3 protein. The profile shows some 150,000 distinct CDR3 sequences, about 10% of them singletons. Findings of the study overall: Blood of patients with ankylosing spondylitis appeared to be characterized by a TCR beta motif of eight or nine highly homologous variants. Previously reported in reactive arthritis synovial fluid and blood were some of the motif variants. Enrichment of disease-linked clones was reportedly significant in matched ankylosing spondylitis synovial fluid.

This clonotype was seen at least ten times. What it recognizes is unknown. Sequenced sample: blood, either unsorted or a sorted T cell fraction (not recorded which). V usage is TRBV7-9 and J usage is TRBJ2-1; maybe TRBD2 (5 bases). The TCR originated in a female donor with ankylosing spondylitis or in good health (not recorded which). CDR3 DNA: TGTGCCAGCAGCCTGAGGGCGGAGGCGGCCAATGAGCAGTTCTTC. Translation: CASSLRAEAANEQFF.